The sequence of this T cell receptor (beta chain) was determined in a study of CD8+CD57+ T cells in acquired aplastic anemia. A word on this clonotype: What it binds is unknown.

The J segment lost 6 bases and the V segment lost 3 bases, leaving 19 bases of the junction unmatched. The CDR3 runs 19 residues. Germline V gives CDR1 SGHNT, CDR2 YYREEE (reference sequence). According to the study, genomic DNA was the template for TCR beta VDJ and CDR3 profiling. TCRdb reprocessed the reads with MiXCR, giving one entry per CDR3 protein. The table includes 50,000 or so distinct CDR3 sequences, around 57% detected once. An expansion of CD8+CD57+ cells by flow cytometry had been shown in patients chosen for sequencing. Whole-study findings and limits: Patients did not significantly differ from controls in CD8+ Simpson's diversity.

Sequenced sample: sorted CD4+, CD8+, or CD8+CD57+ T cells (not recorded which) from PBMCs. V is TRBV5-4 and J is TRBJ1-2, with TRBD1 matching 11 bases. This receptor was taken from a human donor with aplastic anemia. The CDR3 nucleotides read TGTGCCAGCAGCTCCTCCTGGACAGGGGGCGGGGGCGGGCAGGATGGCTACACCTTC. Translating it yields CASSSSWTGGGGGQDGYTF.